The TCR beta chain under discussion was sequenced for a study of blood T cell repertoires in COVID-19. This clone was seen only once. Method: immunoSEQ multiplex PCR; TCRdb's copy keeps in-frame clones and lacks some. The repertoire holds under 170,000 clones, 84% seen once, with roughly 2% in the top ten. The CDR3 has 14 amino acids. The V end was cut by 3 bases, the J end by 1 base, with 9 bases between. In germline, CDR1 is SEHNR, CDR2 FQNEAQ (reference sequence). The sequence derives from a man in his 70s with acute or convalescent COVID-19. Sequenced: peripheral blood. V is TRBV7-9 and J is TRBJ1-1; D is unclear. This CDR3 reads CASSFFPGNTEAFF. CDR3 coding DNA: TGTGCCAGCAGCTTCTTCCCCGGGAACACTGAAGCTTTCTTT.